The present T cell receptor (beta chain) was sequenced within a study of technical replicates of blood from a few donors. The CDR3 covers 16 residues. CDR1 is KGHSH and CDR2 is LQKENI in the germline V gene. The J segment lost 7 bases and the V segment lost 4 bases, leaving 7 bases of the junction unmatched. Method: immunoSEQ multiplex PCR; TCRdb's copy keeps in-frame clones and lacks some. Among around 64,000 clones listed, around 93% were seen once. The origin of this receptor is a human donor in good health. Some clones in this sample may be carry-over from other donors' samples. The sequencing sample was made of PBMCs. The gene calls are TRBV18 and TRBJ2-1, with 13 bases identical to TRBD2. The DNA for the CDR3 is TGTGCCAGCTCACGAGGACTAGCGGGAGCGTGGAATGAGCAGTTCTTC. Amino acid sequence: CASSRGLAGAWNEQFF.